This TCR beta chain is from a study of blood T cell repertoires in COVID-19. Overall study: The origin of the acute and convalescent COVID-19 samples was the United States, Italy and Spain.

In terms of age and location, participants ranged from about 18 to 89 years and lived in about 25 US areas. The assay was immunoSEQ multiplex PCR, and TCRdb's table has in-frame clones only and misses some. Counted here are roughly 400,000 clones, more than 70% occurring once; the ten biggest clones make up 1.2% to 1.5%. The CDR3 is 13 amino acids. Germline CDR1 is LNHDA and CDR2 is SQIVND (reference sequence). The V end lost 9 bases, the J end lost 0 bases, and 9 bases lay between the germline ends. Sequenced input: PBMCs or T cells enriched from blood (not recorded which). The chain employs TRBV19 and TRBJ1-5; no reliable D call. This sequence was found in a woman aged 18-29 years who had been exposed to COVID-19. Here the CDR3 reads CASRLYSNQPQHF. CDR3 in DNA: TGTGCCAGCCGTTTGTATAGCAATCAGCCCCAGCATTTT.